The table lists the clone carrying this T cell receptor (beta chain) with a few counts. Trimming left V 4 bases short and J 0 bases short, with 11 bases between. The germline gives CDR1 LGHDT, CDR2 YNNKEL (reference sequence). The CDR3 is 15 residues long. This sample is part of a study of blood T cell repertoires in COVID-19. Measured with immunoSEQ multiplex PCR; TCRdb has only the in-frame clones, and not every one. This table holds hundreds of thousands of clones, over 75% found once. This sequence originates from a woman between 18 and 30 years old who had recovered from COVID-19. The specimen was PBMCs or T cells enriched from blood (not recorded which). J is TRBJ2-3 and V is TRBV3-1 (or the pseudogene TRBV3-2), with a weak D call TRBD1 (6 bases). CDR3 sequence reads: CASSRGLASTDTQYF. The CDR3 DNA follows: TGTGCCAGCAGCCGGGGGCTAGCCAGCACAGATACGCAGTATTTT.